A selection of T cell receptor beta chains follows, all from one sample in a study of blood T cell repertoires in COVID-19. Produced via immunoSEQ multiplex PCR; TCRdb's table is partial and in-frame only. The sample consists of about 230,000 clones, roughly 84% of them appearing once. The sequencing sample was made of peripheral blood. The source is a woman aged 50 to 60 with acute or convalescent COVID-19. Each CDR3 is given with its conserved first and last residue. D genes are given only for firm matches. Clone size is shown for a subset of rows, as once, few, many or a class of expanded clone.

clone size	V gene	CDR3 length	J gene	D gene	CDR3 protein	CDR3 DNA
NA	TRBV29-1	10	TRBJ2-1	NA	CSVDEREQFF	TGCAGCGTTGATGAGCGTGAGCAGTTCTTC
NA	TRBV27	13	TRBJ2-7	NA	CASRRREPGEQYF	TGTGCCAGCAGACGCCGGGAGCCGGGCGAGCAGTACTTC
NA	TRBV4-1	13	TRBJ2-1	TRBD2	CASSGPTSLEQFF	TGCGCCAGCAGCGGACCGACTAGCTTAGAGCAGTTCTTC
once	TRBV28	15	TRBJ2-7	NA	CASSLKIQGGYEQYF	TGTGCCAGCAGTCTAAAGATACAGGGCGGCTACGAGCAGTACTTC
NA	TRBV14	15	TRBJ1-4	NA	CASSQGTATNEKLFF	TGTGCCAGCAGCCAAGGGACTGCAACTAATGAAAAACTGTTTTTT
NA	TRBV5-1	14	TRBJ2-5	TRBD2	CGSSGGPGVETQYF	TGCGGATCCTCGGGGGGGCCGGGAGTAGAGACCCAGTACTTC
NA	TRBV4-1	15	TRBJ2-1	TRBD2	CASSQSSGGYNEQFF	TGCGCCAGCAGCCAGTCTAGCGGGGGGTACAATGAGCAGTTCTTC
NA	TRBV12-5	14	TRBJ1-3	TRBD1	CASARRGPGDTIYF	TGTGCTAGTGCCCGCAGGGGGCCAGGGGACACCATATATTTT
NA	TRBV12-3/TRBV12-4	13	TRBJ2-3	NA	CASSGEGADTQYF	TGTGCCAGCAGCGGAGAGGGGGCAGATACGCAGTATTTT
NA	TRBV21-1	14	TRBJ2-5	NA	CASSIGSEEETQYF	TGTGCCAGCAGCATTGGGTCGGAGGAAGAGACCCAGTACTTC
NA	TRBV9	13	TRBJ1-2	TRBD1	CASSGRQGAKYTF	TGTGCCAGCAGCGGACGTCAGGGGGCTAAATACACCTTC
NA	TRBV5-5	18	TRBJ2-7	TRBD2	CASSLAGSTSPVMVRQYF	TGTGCCAGCAGCTTGGCAGGGTCGACTAGCCCTGTCATGGTACGGCAGTACTTC
NA	TRBV7-8	16	TRBJ1-3	NA	CASSPGLTNSGNTIYF	TGTGCCAGCAGCCCGGGACTGACTAACTCTGGAAACACCATATATTTT
NA	TRBV5-1	13	TRBJ1-1	NA	CASSLSKNTEAFF	TGCGCCAGCAGCTTGAGCAAAAACACTGAAGCTTTCTTT
NA	TRBV10-3	13	TRBJ1-3	NA	CAITGDIGNTIYF	TGTGCCATCACTGGGGACATCGGAAACACCATATATTTT
NA	TRBV30	13	TRBJ2-7	NA	CAWSVPGLKSKYF	TGTGCCTGGAGTGTACCAGGTCTTAAGTCGAAGTACTTC
NA	TRBV3-1/TRBV3-2	15	TRBJ1-1	NA	CASSLQGKGLTEAFF	TGTGCCAGCAGCCTACAGGGTAAAGGTCTCACTGAAGCTTTCTTT
NA	TRBV21-1	13	TRBJ2-1	NA	CASSLQTGYEQFF	TGTGCCAGCAGCCTCCAGACAGGTTACGAGCAGTTCTTC
NA	TRBV4-1	15	TRBJ1-4	TRBD1	CASSQEGQTNEKLFF	TGCGCCAGCAGCCAGGAGGGACAGACTAATGAAAAACTGTTTTTT
NA	TRBV15	13	TRBJ2-1	NA	CATSRGRNNEQFF	TGTGCCACCAGCCGGGGGAGAAACAATGAGCAGTTCTTC
few	TRBV27	17	TRBJ2-1	TRBD2	CASSLFWASGGYNEQFF	TGTGCCAGCAGTTTATTTTGGGCTAGCGGGGGATATAATGAGCAGTTCTTC
NA	TRBV5-4	14	TRBJ1-1	NA	CASSEQRGNTEAFF	TGTGCCAGCAGCGAACAACGGGGGAACACTGAAGCTTTCTTT
NA	TRBV27	14	TRBJ2-1	TRBD2	CASSVLADYNEQFF	TGTGCCAGCTCGGTACTAGCGGACTACAATGAGCAGTTCTTC
NA	TRBV30	13	TRBJ1-3	NA	CAWSVPGGNTIYF	TGTGCCTGGAGTGTACCAGGGGGAAACACCATATATTTT
NA	TRBV9	15	TRBJ2-2	NA	CASTSQGISAGELFF	TGTGCCAGCACTAGCCAGGGGATTTCGGCCGGGGAGCTGTTTTTT
once	TRBV29-1	15	TRBJ2-3	TRBD2	CSASGTSESTDTQYF	TGCAGCGCGAGCGGGACTAGCGAAAGCACAGATACGCAGTATTTT
NA	TRBV6-2/TRBV6-3	14	TRBJ2-5	TRBD1	CASSPTGYWETQYF	TGTGCCAGCAGCCCGACAGGGTACTGGGAGACCCAGTACTTC
NA	TRBV10-2	15	TRBJ1-6	TRBD1	CASSEGGTDNSPLHF	TGCGCCAGCAGTGAAGGCGGGACAGATAATTCACCCCTCCACTTT
few	TRBV10-2	20	TRBJ2-2	TRBD1	CASSENLAGGGLTNTGELFF	TGCGCCAGCAGTGAGAATCTCGCAGGGGGCGGACTTACGAACACCGGGGAGCTGTTTTTT
NA	TRBV2	15	TRBJ1-2	TRBD1	CASSADRGQIYGYTF	TGTGCCAGCAGTGCGGACAGGGGGCAGATCTATGGCTACACCTTC
NA	TRBV23-1	16	TRBJ2-2	TRBD1	CASSQYRQGNTGELFF	TGCGCCAGCAGTCAGTATCGACAGGGTAACACCGGGGAGCTGTTTTTT
NA	TRBV2	13	TRBJ1-4	NA	CASSGTDGEKLFF	TGTGCCAGCAGTGGGACAGATGGTGAAAAACTGTTTTTT
NA	TRBV2	15	TRBJ2-7	TRBD1	CASIGTGGNSYEQYF	TGTGCCAGCATCGGGACAGGGGGAAACTCCTACGAGCAGTACTTC
NA	TRBV28	16	TRBJ1-5	NA	CASSWATRGINQPQHF	TGTGCCAGCAGTTGGGCGACAAGAGGGATCAATCAGCCCCAGCATTTT
few	TRBV2	13	TRBJ1-6	NA	CASNEQGGSPLHF	TGTGCCAGCAACGAGCAGGGAGGATCACCCCTCCACTTT
few	TRBV28	17	TRBJ1-6	TRBD1	CASSLVTGGLYNSPLHF	TGTGCCAGCAGTTTAGTGACAGGGGGCCTCTATAATTCACCCCTCCACTTT
NA	TRBV10-3	14	TRBJ2-2	NA	CAISESGNTGELFF	TGTGCCATCAGTGAGTCCGGGAACACCGGGGAGCTGTTTTTT
few	TRBV7-2	14	TRBJ2-1	TRBD2	CASSPGLAGNEQFF	TGTGCCAGCAGCCCGGGACTAGCGGGTAATGAGCAGTTCTTC
few	TRBV6-6	12	TRBJ1-2	NA	CASSYSGDGYTF	TGTGCCAGCAGTTACTCAGGGGATGGCTACACCTTC
NA	TRBV27	14	TRBJ2-2	NA	CASSFHVETGELFF	TGTGCCAGCAGTTTCCACGTGGAGACCGGGGAGCTGTTTTTT
NA	TRBV5-1	16	TRBJ1-1	TRBD1	CASSELPGQGNTEAFF	TGCGCCAGCAGCGAACTACCGGGACAGGGCAACACTGAAGCTTTCTTT
NA	TRBV19	14	TRBJ1-5	TRBD1	CASSTRQGRQPQHF	TGTGCCAGTAGTACCCGACAGGGGCGCCAGCCCCAGCATTTT
NA	TRBV6-5	14	TRBJ1-1	NA	CANRQASSRTEAFF	TGTGCCAACCGACAGGCGAGCTCCCGCACTGAAGCTTTCTTT
NA	TRBV24-1	16	TRBJ2-1	NA	CATSDSPLGGSGEQFF	TGTGCCACCAGTGATTCGCCCCTGGGAGGTTCGGGTGAGCAGTTCTTC
NA	TRBV28	13	TRBJ1-1	NA	CASSSIDGLEAFF	TGTGCCAGCAGTTCGATCGACGGACTAGAAGCTTTCTTT
NA	TRBV6-1	10	TRBJ1-1	TRBD1	CASSEVTGIF	TGTGCCAGCAGTGAAGTGACAGGGATCTTT